The 2 T cell receptor beta chains below all came from one sample that was sequenced in a study of T cell clones after liver transplantation. Libraries were prepared by immunoSEQ multiplex PCR; TCRdb keeps only in-frame clonotypes and omits some of them. The table lists tens of thousands of clones, 82% of them singletons, with 0.4% to 0.6% in the top ten. The specimen was CD4+ T cells from blood, collected about 46 months after liver transplant. These receptors were collected from a human patient who received a liver transplant. Some T cells may be supplied by the graft donor.

V is TRBV10-3 and J is TRBJ2-1; D may correspond to TRBD1 or TRBD2 (6 bases each). V was pared by 4 bases and J by 5 bases, with 18 bases between. CDR1 is ENHRY, CDR2 SYGVKD, per germline. The CDR3 runs to 16 residues. For the CDR3, the DNA is TGTGCCATCAGTGCGCCGGAGGGGGGCGGAGACAATGAGCAGTTCTTC. Translated, it gives CAISAPEGGGDNEQFF.

The chain has TRBV28 and TRBJ2-3; 8 positions agree with TRBD2. Trimming removed 4 bases from V and 2 bases from J; junction bases left unmatched: 8. Germline V gene lookup returns CDR1 MDHEN and CDR2 SYDVKM. The CDR3 spans 16 residues. DNA of the CDR3: TGTGCCAGCAGTTCTCCCCGGGGGGGATACACAGATACGCAGTATTTT. Translating it yields CASSSPRGGYTDTQYF. Looking up the rest from reference TRBV28 and TRBJ2-3 gives the full variable domain: DVKVTQSSRYLVKRTGEKVFLECVQDMDHENMFWYRQDPGLGLRLIYFSYDVKMKEKGDIPEGYSVSREKKERFSLILESASTNQTSMYLCASSSPRGGYTDTQYFGPGTRLTVL.